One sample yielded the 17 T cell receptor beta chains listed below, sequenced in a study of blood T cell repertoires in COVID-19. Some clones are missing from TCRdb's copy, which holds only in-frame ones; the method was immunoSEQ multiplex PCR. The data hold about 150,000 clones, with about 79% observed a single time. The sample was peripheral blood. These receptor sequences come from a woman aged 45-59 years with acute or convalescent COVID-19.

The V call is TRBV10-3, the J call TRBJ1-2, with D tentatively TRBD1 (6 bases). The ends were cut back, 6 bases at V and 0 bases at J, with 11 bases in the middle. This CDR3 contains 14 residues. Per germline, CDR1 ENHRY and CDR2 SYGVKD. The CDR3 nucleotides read TGTGCCATCAGCTCCGGGACACCTAACTATGGCTACACCTTC. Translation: CAISSGTPNYGYTF.

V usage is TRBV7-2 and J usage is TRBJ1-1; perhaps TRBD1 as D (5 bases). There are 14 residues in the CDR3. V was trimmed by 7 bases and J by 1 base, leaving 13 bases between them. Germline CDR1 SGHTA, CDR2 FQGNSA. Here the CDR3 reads CASTHPDRNTEAFF. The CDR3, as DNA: TGTGCCAGCACCCACCCTGACAGGAACACTGAAGCTTTCTTT.

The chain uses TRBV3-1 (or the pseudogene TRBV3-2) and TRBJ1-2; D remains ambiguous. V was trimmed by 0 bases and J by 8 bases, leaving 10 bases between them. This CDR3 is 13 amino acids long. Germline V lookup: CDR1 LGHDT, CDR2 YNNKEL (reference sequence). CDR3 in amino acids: CASSQERVSGYTF. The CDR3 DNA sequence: TGTGCCAGCAGCCAAGAGAGAGTATCCGGCTACACCTTC.

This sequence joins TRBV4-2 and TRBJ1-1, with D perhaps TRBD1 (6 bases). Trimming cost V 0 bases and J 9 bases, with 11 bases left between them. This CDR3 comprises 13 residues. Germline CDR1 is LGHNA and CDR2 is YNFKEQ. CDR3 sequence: CASSQDAGQKAFF. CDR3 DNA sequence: TGTGCCAGCAGCCAAGATGCAGGACAGAAAGCTTTCTTT.

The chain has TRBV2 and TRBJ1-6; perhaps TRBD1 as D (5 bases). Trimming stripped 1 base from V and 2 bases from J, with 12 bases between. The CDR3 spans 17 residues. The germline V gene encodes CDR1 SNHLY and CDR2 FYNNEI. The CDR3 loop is CASSEELGGAYNSPLHF. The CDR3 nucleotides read TGTGCCAGCAGTGAAGAGTTGGGGGGAGCCTATAATTCACCCCTCCACTTT.

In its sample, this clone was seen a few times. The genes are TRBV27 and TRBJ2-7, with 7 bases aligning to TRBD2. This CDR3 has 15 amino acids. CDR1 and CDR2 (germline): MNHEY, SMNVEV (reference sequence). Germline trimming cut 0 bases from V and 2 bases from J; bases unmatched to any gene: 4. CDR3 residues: CASSLSWGGAYEQYF. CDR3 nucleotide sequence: TGTGCCAGCAGTTTATCGTGGGGGGGAGCCTACGAGCAGTACTTC.

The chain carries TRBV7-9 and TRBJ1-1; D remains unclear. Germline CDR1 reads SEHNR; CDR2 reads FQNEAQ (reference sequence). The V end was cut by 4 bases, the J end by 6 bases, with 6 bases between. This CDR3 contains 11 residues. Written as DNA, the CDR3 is TGTGCCAGCAGCTCCTTTGCTGAAGCTTTCTTT. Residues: CASSSFAEAFF.

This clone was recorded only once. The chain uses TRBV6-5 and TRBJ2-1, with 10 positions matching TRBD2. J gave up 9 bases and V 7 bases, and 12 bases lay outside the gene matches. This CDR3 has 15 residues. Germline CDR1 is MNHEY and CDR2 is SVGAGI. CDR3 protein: CASTLWTSGHGEQFF. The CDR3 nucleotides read TGTGCCAGCACTCTATGGACTAGCGGACATGGTGAGCAGTTCTTC.

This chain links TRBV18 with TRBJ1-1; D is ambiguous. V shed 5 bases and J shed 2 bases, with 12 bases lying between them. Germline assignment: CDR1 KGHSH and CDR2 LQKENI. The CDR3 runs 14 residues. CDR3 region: CASSGWALNTEAFF. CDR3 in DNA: TGTGCCAGCTCAGGATGGGCCCTTAACACTGAAGCTTTCTTT.

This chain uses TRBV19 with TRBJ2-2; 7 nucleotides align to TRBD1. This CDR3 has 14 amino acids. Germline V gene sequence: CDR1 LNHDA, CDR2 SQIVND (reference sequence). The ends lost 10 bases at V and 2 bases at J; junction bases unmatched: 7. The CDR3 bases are TGTGCCACAAAGAGGACAGGAAACACCGGGGAGCTGTTTTTT. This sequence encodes CATKRTGNTGELFF.

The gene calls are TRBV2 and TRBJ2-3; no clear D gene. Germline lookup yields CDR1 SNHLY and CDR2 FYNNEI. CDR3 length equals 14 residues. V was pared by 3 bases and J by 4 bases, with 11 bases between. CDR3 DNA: TGTGCCAGCAGTGAGTATGGGCCCTCAGATACGCAGTATTTT. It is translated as CASSEYGPSDTQYF.

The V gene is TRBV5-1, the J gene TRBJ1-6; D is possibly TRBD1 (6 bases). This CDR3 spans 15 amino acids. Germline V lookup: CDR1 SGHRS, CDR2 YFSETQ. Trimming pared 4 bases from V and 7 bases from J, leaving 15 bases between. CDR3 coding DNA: TGCGCCAGCAGCCCGGTGGACAGAAACAATTCACCCCTCCACTTT. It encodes CASSPVDRNNSPLHF.

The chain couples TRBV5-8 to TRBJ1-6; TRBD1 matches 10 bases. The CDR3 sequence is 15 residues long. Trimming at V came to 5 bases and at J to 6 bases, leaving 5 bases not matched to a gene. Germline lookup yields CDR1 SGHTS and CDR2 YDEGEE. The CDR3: CASSNWDRGNSPLHF. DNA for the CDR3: TGTGCCAGCAGTAATTGGGACAGGGGTAATTCACCCCTCCACTTT.

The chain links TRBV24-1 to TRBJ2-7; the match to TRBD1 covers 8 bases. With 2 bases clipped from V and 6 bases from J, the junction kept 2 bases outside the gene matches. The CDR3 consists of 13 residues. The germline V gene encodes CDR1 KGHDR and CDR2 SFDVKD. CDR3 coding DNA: TGTGCCACCAGTGATTGGACAGGGACCGAGCAGTACTTC. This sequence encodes CATSDWTGTEQYF.

The DNA of the CDR3 is TGTGCCAGTAGTATATCCCAGGGTCCCTTCTACGAGCAGTACTTC. Its translation is CASSISQGPFYEQYF. This chain links TRBV19 with TRBJ2-7, with D possibly being TRBD1 (5 bases). The CDR3 totals 15 residues. Germline values: CDR1 LNHDA, CDR2 SQIVND (reference sequence). V lost 2 bases and J lost 3, with 14 bases in between.

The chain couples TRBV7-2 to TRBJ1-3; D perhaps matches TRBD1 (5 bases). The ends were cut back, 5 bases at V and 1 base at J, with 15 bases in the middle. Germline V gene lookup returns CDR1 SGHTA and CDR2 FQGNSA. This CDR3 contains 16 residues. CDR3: CASSAPGLPSGNTIYF. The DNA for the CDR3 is TGTGCCAGCAGCGCCCCGGGACTACCATCTGGAAACACCATATATTTT.

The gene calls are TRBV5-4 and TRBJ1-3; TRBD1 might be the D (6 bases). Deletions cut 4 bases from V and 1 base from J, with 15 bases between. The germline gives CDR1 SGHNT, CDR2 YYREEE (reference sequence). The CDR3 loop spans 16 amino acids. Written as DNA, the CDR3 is TGTGCCAGCAGCCGGGACACCTTTCTTTCTGGAAACACCATATATTTT. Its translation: CASSRDTFLSGNTIYF.